The following is a TCR beta chain sequence with its context. The data stem from a study of T cell changes during pregnancy in multiple sclerosis. Assay used: immunoSEQ multiplex PCR; TCRdb lists only in-frame clones, some missing. The sample consists of approximately 83,000 clones, approximately 92% of them appearing once. V was trimmed by 4 bases and J by 8 bases, leaving 14 bases between them. The CDR3 runs to 14 residues. Looked up from germline, CDR1 is ENHRY and CDR2 is SYGVKD. This receptor was taken from a female donor with multiple sclerosis, enrolled in a pregnancy study. This chain joins TRBV10-3 and TRBJ1-4; D is ambiguous. This material consisted of peripheral blood, taken in the first trimester of pregnancy. This chain's CDR3 is CAISGGSPGEKLFF. CDR3 coding DNA: TGTGCCATCAGTGGAGGGAGTCCAGGCGAAAAACTGTTTTTT.